The clone carrying this T cell receptor (beta chain) came up a few times. The data were produced by immunoSEQ multiplex PCR, yet TCRdb's version contains in-frame clones alone and is incomplete. The sample comprises around 170,000 clones, less than 90% of which are singletons, and around 6.1% rests with the top ten. This record comes from a study of blood T cell repertoires in COVID-19. Study information: Collection of acute and convalescent COVID-19 samples took place in the United States, Italy and Spain.

CDR3 length equals 14 residues. Trimming cost V 3 bases and J 6 bases, with 12 bases left between them. Germline loops: CDR1 LGHDT, CDR2 YNNKEL (reference sequence). The sequence derives from a woman in her thirties or forties with acute or convalescent COVID-19. The sequenced material came from peripheral blood. The rearrangement links TRBV3-1 (or the pseudogene TRBV3-2) to TRBJ1-5; possible D gene TRBD1, 6 bases. The CDR3 loop reads CASSQGAPGQPQHF. In nucleotides, the CDR3 is TGTGCCAGCAGCCAGGGGGCTCCCGGTCAGCCCCAGCATTTT.